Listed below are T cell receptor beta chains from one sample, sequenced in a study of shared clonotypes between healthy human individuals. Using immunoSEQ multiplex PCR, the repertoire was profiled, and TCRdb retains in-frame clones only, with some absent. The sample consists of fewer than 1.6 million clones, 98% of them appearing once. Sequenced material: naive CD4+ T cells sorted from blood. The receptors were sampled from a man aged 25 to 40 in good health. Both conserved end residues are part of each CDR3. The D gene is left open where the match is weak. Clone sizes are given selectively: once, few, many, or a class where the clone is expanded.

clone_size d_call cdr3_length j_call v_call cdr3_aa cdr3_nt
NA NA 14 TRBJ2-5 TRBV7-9 CASSSDIYQETQYF TGTGCCAGCAGCTCCGACATATACCAAGAGACCCAGTACTTC
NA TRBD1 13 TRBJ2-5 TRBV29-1 CSVETGGRETQYF TGCAGCGTTGAGACAGGGGGTAGGGAGACCCAGTACTTC
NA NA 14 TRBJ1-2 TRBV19 CASSLGGPSYGYTF TGTGCCAGTAGCCTCGGGGGACCAAGCTATGGCTACACCTTC
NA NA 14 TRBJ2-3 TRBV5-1 CASSVDTSTDTQYF TGCGCCAGCAGCGTGGATACTAGCACAGATACGCAGTATTTT
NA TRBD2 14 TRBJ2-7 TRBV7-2 CASSALAGGYEQYF TGTGCCAGCAGCGCTCTAGCGGGAGGCTACGAGCAGTACTTC
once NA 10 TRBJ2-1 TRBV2 CASDRNEQFF TGTGCCAGCGACAGGAATGAGCAGTTCTTC
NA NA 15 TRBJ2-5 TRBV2 CASSEAGQKVETQYF TGTGCCAGCAGTGAAGCCGGACAGAAAGTGGAGACCCAGTACTTC
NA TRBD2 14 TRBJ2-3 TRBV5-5 CASSLVLAVDTQYF TGTGCCAGCAGCTTGGTCCTAGCGGTAGATACGCAGTATTTT
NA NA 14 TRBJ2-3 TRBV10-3 CAIRSPGATDTQYF TGTGCCATCCGTTCCCCGGGGGCCACAGATACGCAGTATTTT
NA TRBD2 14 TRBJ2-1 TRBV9 CASSVVPGGNEQFF TGTGCCAGCAGCGTAGTCCCGGGGGGCAATGAGCAGTTCTTC
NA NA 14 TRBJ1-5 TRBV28 CASGFFGGDQPQHF TGTGCCAGCGGATTTTTTGGTGGGGATCAGCCCCAGCATTTT
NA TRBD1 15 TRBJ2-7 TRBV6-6 CASISSDRGPDEQYF TGTGCCAGCATTAGCTCCGACAGGGGGCCCGACGAGCAGTACTTC
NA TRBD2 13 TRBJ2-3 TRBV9 CASGGLATDTQYF TGTGCCAGTGGAGGACTAGCGACTGATACGCAGTATTTT
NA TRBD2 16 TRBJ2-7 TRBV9 CASSVGLAGVEREQYF TGTGCCAGCAGCGTAGGACTAGCGGGGGTGGAGAGAGAGCAGTACTTC
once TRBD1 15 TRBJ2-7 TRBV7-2 CASSLAQQGIYEQYF TGTGCCAGCAGCTTAGCGCAACAGGGGATCTACGAGCAGTACTTC
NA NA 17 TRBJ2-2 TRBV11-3 CASSSWVGQGNTGELFF TGTGCCAGCAGCTCATGGGTTGGGCAGGGTAACACCGGGGAGCTGTTTTTT
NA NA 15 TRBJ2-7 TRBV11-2 CASSPLGGQGYEQYF TGTGCCAGCAGCCCCCTTGGGGGCCAAGGCTACGAGCAGTACTTC
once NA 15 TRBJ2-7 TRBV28 CASSFAGVRGYEQYF TGTGCCAGCAGTTTTGCCGGGGTTCGGGGCTACGAGCAGTACTTC
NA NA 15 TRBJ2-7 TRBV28 CASSPAGYQSYEQYF TGTGCCAGCAGTCCGGCGGGGTACCAATCCTACGAGCAGTACTTC
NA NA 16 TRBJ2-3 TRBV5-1 CASSLGLLLLPDTQYF TGCGCCAGCAGCTTGGGGCTTCTTCTCCTTCCAGATACGCAGTATTTT
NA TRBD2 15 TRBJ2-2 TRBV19 CASKTSGRASGELFF TGTGCCAGTAAAACTAGCGGGAGGGCATCCGGGGAGCTGTTTTTT
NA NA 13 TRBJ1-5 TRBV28 CASSFSVNQPQHF TGTGCCAGCAGTTTTAGTGTGAATCAGCCCCAGCATTTT
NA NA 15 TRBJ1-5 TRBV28 CASSFRNRNNQPQHF TGTGCCAGCAGTTTCCGGAACAGGAACAATCAGCCCCAGCATTTT
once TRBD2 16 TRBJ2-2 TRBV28 CASSLTSGRSTGELFF TGTGCCAGCAGTTTAACTAGCGGGAGATCCACCGGGGAGCTGTTTTTT
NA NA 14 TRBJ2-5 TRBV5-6 CASSTRREQETQYF TGTGCCAGCAGTACTCGTCGAGAACAAGAGACCCAGTACTTC
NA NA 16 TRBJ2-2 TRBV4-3 CASSQGLGRNTGELFF TGCGCCAGCAGCCAAGGGTTGGGGCGAAACACCGGGGAGCTGTTTTTT
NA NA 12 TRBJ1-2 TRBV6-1 CASSNANYGYTF TGTGCCAGCAGTAACGCTAACTATGGCTACACCTTC
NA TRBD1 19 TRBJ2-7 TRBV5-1 CASSLVGTGASLIHYEQYF TGCGCCAGCAGCTTGGTTGGGACAGGGGCGAGCTTAATACACTACGAGCAGTACTTC
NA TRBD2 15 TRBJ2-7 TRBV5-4 CASSLASSGEKPQYF TGTGCCAGCAGCTTGGCCTCTAGCGGGGAGAAACCGCAGTACTTC
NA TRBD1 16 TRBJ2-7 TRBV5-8 CASSRGQESWYYEQYF TGTGCCAGCAGCCGGGGACAGGAGAGTTGGTACTACGAGCAGTACTTC
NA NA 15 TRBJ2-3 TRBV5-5 CASTGGGSLADTQYF TGTGCCAGCACCGGTGGAGGGAGTCTCGCAGATACGCAGTATTTT
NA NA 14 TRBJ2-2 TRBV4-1 CASSQAPVTGELFF TGCGCCAGCAGCCAGGCTCCGGTGACCGGGGAGCTGTTTTTT
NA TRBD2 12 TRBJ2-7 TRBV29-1 CSGGLALNEQYF TGCAGCGGGGGACTAGCTCTGAACGAGCAGTACTTC
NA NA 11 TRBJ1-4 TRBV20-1 CSARWGEKLFF TGCAGTGCTAGATGGGGGGAAAAACTGTTTTTT
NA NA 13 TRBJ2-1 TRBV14 CASRLAGKYEQFF TGTGCCAGCAGACTAGCAGGAAAGTATGAGCAGTTCTTC
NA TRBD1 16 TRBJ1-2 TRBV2 CASNSEIRDREYGYTF TGTGCCAGCAACTCCGAGATCAGGGACAGGGAATATGGCTACACCTTC
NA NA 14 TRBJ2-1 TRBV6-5 CASRGLIPHNEQFF TGTGCCAGCAGGGGGTTAATTCCCCACAATGAGCAGTTCTTC
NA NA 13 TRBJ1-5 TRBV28 CASKKRGNQPQHF TGTGCCAGCAAAAAGAGGGGCAATCAGCCCCAGCATTTT
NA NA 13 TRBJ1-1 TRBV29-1 CSVEAGRDTEAFF TGCAGCGTTGAGGCTGGGAGGGACACTGAAGCTTTCTTT
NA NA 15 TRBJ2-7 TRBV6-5 CASSYGVAQPYEQYF TGTGCCAGCAGTTACGGAGTAGCACAACCCTACGAGCAGTACTTC
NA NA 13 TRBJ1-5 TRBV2 CASSGEHNQPQHF TGTGCCAGCAGTGGTGAACACAATCAGCCCCAGCATTTT
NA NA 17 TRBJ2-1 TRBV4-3 CASSQDYPFGRYNEQFF TGCGCCAGCAGCCAAGATTATCCCTTTGGGAGATACAATGAGCAGTTCTTC
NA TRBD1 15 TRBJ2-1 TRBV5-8 CASSLRGGTYNEQFF TGTGCCAGCAGCTTGAGAGGGGGCACCTACAATGAGCAGTTCTTC
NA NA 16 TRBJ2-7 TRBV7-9 CASSQTAFSPAYEQYF TGTGCCAGCAGCCAGACGGCATTTTCTCCGGCCTACGAGCAGTACTTC
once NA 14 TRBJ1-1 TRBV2 CATMLGGSVTEAFF TGTGCCACTATGTTAGGGGGTTCGGTCACTGAAGCTTTCTTT
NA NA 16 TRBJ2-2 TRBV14 CASSHRRDTPSGELFF TGTGCCAGCAGCCATAGAAGGGACACCCCTTCCGGGGAGCTGTTTTTT
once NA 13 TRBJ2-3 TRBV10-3 CAITSGSTDTQYF TGTGCCATCACGTCGGGTAGCACAGATACGCAGTATTTT
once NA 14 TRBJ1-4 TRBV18 CASSPLRAREKLFF TGTGCCAGCTCACCACTCAGGGCGCGGGAAAAACTGTTTTTT
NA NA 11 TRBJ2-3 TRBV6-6 CASSRQDTQYF TGTGCCAGCAGCCGACAAGATACGCAGTATTTT
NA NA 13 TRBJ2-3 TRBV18 CASSPPVADTQYF TGTGCCAGCTCACCACCGGTAGCAGATACGCAGTATTTT
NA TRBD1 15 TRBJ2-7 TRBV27 CASRSNRGNVYEQYF TGTGCCAGCAGGTCTAACAGGGGAAATGTCTACGAGCAGTACTTC
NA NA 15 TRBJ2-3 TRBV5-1 CASSLIQGSTDTQYF TGCGCCAGCAGCTTGATCCAGGGGAGCACAGATACGCAGTATTTT
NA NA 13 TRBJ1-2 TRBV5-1 CASSSGSHYGYTF TGCGCCAGCAGCTCGGGATCACACTATGGCTACACCTTC